This record concerns one TCR beta chain sequence. Its recognized antigen is unknown. No quality values exist for individual bases; no much larger clone is one base distant. The cohort was made up of approximately 700 healthy bone marrow donors. At the time of sampling, all cohort members were nominally healthy, though unrecorded immune exposures were likely present. The donor tested CMV seronegative and was one of the 352 seronegative cohort members. A peripheral blood sample was provided by each donor, and peripheral blood mononuclear cells were used for TCR beta sequencing. Genomic DNA was extracted from the blood cell samples with the Qiagen DNeasy Blood Extraction Kit. The sample comes from a study of cytomegalovirus exposure and HLA in healthy donors (dated by TCRdb to about 2017). As for the study more broadly: According to an earlier analysis of a few hundred of the donors, some 170 million T cells yielded roughly 110 million unique TCR beta sequences and about 280 Gb of sequence data. Genome-wide SNP genotypes for about 60% of the 666 donors were used in a later genetic analysis, which treated that subset as a discovery cohort. An early release covering some 640 HLA-typed donors comprised approximately 290 gigabases of sequencing data and 85 million to 100 million unique TCR sequences. All discovery cohort repertoires had been generated using a single sequencing platform. The number of typed donors differed by locus: about 620-630 for A, B, C, DRB1 and DQB1; 500 to 550 for DQA1; 606 for DPA1; and about 470 for DPB1. The study aimed to test whether cataloging public T cell receptors could reveal signatures of past pathogen exposure. Class I and class II HLA loci were covered by the typing at four-digit resolution. The study profiled the T cell repertoires of 500 to 800 subjects by immunosequencing and related them to cytomegalovirus serostatus. An earlier analysis of more than 450 of the donors used high-throughput TCR beta sequencing to judge whether each TCR beta V gene segment behaved as functional or pseudogenic. To predict cytomegalovirus infection status, the study brought together high-throughput TCR immunosequencing, statistical association of individual TCRs with disease status, and machine learning. To study patterns of TCR occurrence, a later analysis re-analyzed previously published TCR beta repertoires from around 660 donors and added high-resolution HLA genotyping. A few DR-DQ haplotypes were treated as single units for association and clustering because of strong linkage in the cohort. Rather than using new phenotypic data, the later analysis identified candidate immune exposures from TCR beta sequences and from how often those sequences occurred across donors. Donor age, sex, ethnicity and CMV serostatus were compiled alongside the repertoire data. On average, around 240,000 unique TCR beta nucleotide sequences were sequenced per donor among 398 genotyped donors of the cohort, with roughly 18% of those sequences being non-productive. In addition to the first cohort of roughly 700 subjects, a separate validation cohort of 100 to 150 different subjects was used. Of the 350 to 450 genotyped donors, less than 85% were placed in the genetic ancestry cluster associated with self-reported Caucasian donors.

Beyond this particular receptor, the publication reports: In the study, around 150 TCR beta chains were listed as associated with cytomegalovirus. Across donors, most TCR sequences were observed very rarely, whereas some public TCRs were present in many individuals. In a later analysis, TCR association rates were found to vary across HLA loci, with the most associated TCRs seen for DRB1 alleles and the fewest for HLA-C alleles. When HLA alleles, especially DR and DQ, strongly co-occurred, TCR associations were difficult to assign to individual alleles. In a later analysis, most CMV-associated TCR beta chains were found to appear HLA-restricted, with HLA associations seemingly driven largely by CMV exposure. A further reported finding was that TCR beta sequences accurately predicted the HLA-A and HLA-B alleles for most subjects in the first cohort. The sequencing pipeline was judged likely to have produced a cluster of highly shared sequence variants as a technical artifact. Broadly in line with IMGT annotations, most TCR beta V segments showed up in productive rearrangements about 87% or about 30% of the time in an earlier analysis of approximately 600 of the donors. V-gene and J-gene trimming of TCR beta chains was associated with a missense DCLRE1C variant in a later genetic analysis, and the association was replicated in an independent cohort. The cohort was sequenced for TCR beta chains only, and without alpha or paired-chain data the features that could be detected were limited. Linkage disequilibrium might explain the correlated functional status among segregating V segments, but an unknown experimental factor could not be ruled out. Some IMGT-functional V segments, including TRBV6-2 and TRBV6-3, could not be told apart with the 87-base-pair reads, so those segments were excluded. For the cohort, immune exposure information was limited to CMV serostatus. Specific HLA alleles were associated with 15,000 to 20,000 TCR beta sequences at a false discovery rate of 0.05 in a later analysis. A later analysis found that HLA-associated TCR beta chains were more clonally expanded and had lower generation probabilities than equally common non-associated chains. The presence/absence analyses assumed that sequencing depth was roughly uniform across donors, and that assumption may not be true. Compared with the approximately 670-donor mean, donors in an Asian-associated ancestry cluster had fewer N-insertions in productive TCRs, according to a later genetic analysis. In vitro tests confirmed that three of the cytomegalovirus-associated TCR beta chains recognize cytomegalovirus antigens. A later analysis reported that several top co-occurrence clusters appeared linked to parvovirus B19, influenza, CMV and Epstein-Barr virus. The authors suggested that the approach could potentially be generalized to other disease states and immunological phenotypes. In both the original and validation cohorts, the classifier was reported to diagnose cytomegalovirus status with high specificity and sensitivity. The earlier analysis of 587 of the donors excluded some 16 rarely observed V segments, including chromosome 9 orphons, because counts were too low. Because HLA typing was unavailable for some donors at each locus, only the typed subset was used in association tests.

V is clipped by 5 bases and J by 0 bases, and the sequence between their germline boundaries is 18 bases long. The CDR3 spans 17 residues, from the cysteine through the phenylalanine. Of the read, only the CDR3 DNA is kept; its 51 bases are in frame from base 1. The germline V gene provides CDR1 SGHAT and CDR2 FQNNGV. Receptor libraries were prepared by the immunoSEQ multiplex PCR assay. The multiplex PCR relied on a mix of 60 forward primers for TCR Vbeta segments and 13 reverse primers for TCR Jbeta segments. Amplification of the CDR3 region of rearranged TCR beta genes was performed with a multiplex PCR assay on genomic DNA. Amplified TCR beta libraries were sequenced as 87-base-pair reads on the Illumina HiSeq System. As for the original processing: A later analysis counted tens of millions of unique TCR beta chains across the 666 repertoires, and roughly 10 million of these chains were shared by at least two donors. Raw reads were error-corrected and collapsed into unique sequences by a nearest-neighbor algorithm in which closely related sequences were merged to remove PCR and sequencing errors. To assign V, D and J gene segments, CDR3 sequences were aligned to IMGT reference sequences. Each retained sequence needed at least a six-nucleotide match to both a V gene segment and a J gene segment. Rearrangements were called productive when the CDR3 lacked stop codons and stayed in frame with V and J; all others were non-productive. Following IMGT convention, CDR3 was defined as the stretch from the second conserved V-encoded cysteine to the conserved J-encoded phenylalanine. The earlier analysis of 500 to 650 of the donors excluded any sequence lacking an unambiguous match to a single V gene segment. An earlier analysis of some 500 of the donors classified V segments as functional when productive rearrangements were above 56.7% and as segregating when the standard deviation between donors was above 5%. To diagnose cytomegalovirus status from the catalog of TCR beta chain sequences, a statistical classification framework was built. In a later analysis, V and J genes were assigned by comparing TCR nucleotide sequences against IMGT/GENE-DB human TR gene sequences. The TCRdist pipeline was used in a later analysis to assign CDR3 sequences and most-parsimonious VDJ recombination scenarios. In a later analysis, each TCR beta chain was defined by its CDR3 amino acid sequence together with its V-gene family, and reads lacking a unique V-gene family were excluded. A later analysis removed 450 to 600 highly shared, low-generation-probability nucleotide sequences to deal with suspected cross-contamination and a sequencing artifact. A later analysis calculated a clonal expansion index for each public chain from normalized within-repertoire ranks of inferred template counts. A later analysis computed generation probabilities with a VDJ recombination model fitted to out-of-frame rearrangements, and checked the results against IGoR. In a later analysis, hypergeometric tests were used to score TCR-TCR, TCR-HLA and TCR-CMV co-occurrence, with a repertoire-size bias correction applied to TCR pairs. A later analysis estimated false discovery rates by permuting HLA or CMV assignments 20 times. In a later analysis, co-occurring TCRs were grouped using DBSCAN, and TCRdist sequence similarity was added for clustering within HLA-allele-positive subsets. Repertoires with fewer than 30,000 or more than 120,000 public chains were left out of co-occurrence clustering, as were five repertoires with anomalous nucleotide sharing. TCRdb holds this immuneACCESS table with in-frame rearrangements only. Some clones are missing; in checked studies, unresolved V genes explain under half, and the rest has no known cause. The DNA gave D and trimming, while V, J and clone size come from that table. Across this sample there are fewer than 250,000 clones, with approximately 79% seen only once. Of the sample, around 1.9% is held by the ten largest clones.

This TCR came from a male donor in good health and CMV-seronegative. Sequencing was performed on PBMCs. Here the chain combines TRBV11-2 and TRBJ2-3; the D region possibly corresponds to TRBD2 (5 bases align). The CDR3 amino acid sequence is: CASSPLISGGSTDTQYF. The bases are TGTGCCAGCAGCCCCCTAATCAGTGGCGGGAGCACAGATACGCAGTATTTT.